Listed below are T cell receptor beta chains from one sample, sequenced in a study of blood T cells in healthy people across ages. TCRdb redid the calling of the 5' RACE reads with MiXCR, one entry per CDR3 protein. Of around 1,900,000 distinct CDR3 sequences in the sample, approximately 39% were seen once. The source material was blood. The receptors were sampled from a human donor in good health. Each CDR3 is given with its conserved first and last residue. The D gene is left open where the match is weak. Clone size is not always given. Where it is, it says once, few, many or a class for expanded clones.

v_call: TRBV7-2; d_call: -; clone_size: -; j_call: TRBJ2-7; cdr3_aa: CASSSEGLQNYEQYF; cdr3_nt: TGTGCCAGCAGCTCCGAGGGGTTACAGAACTACGAGCAGTACTTC
v_call: TRBV6-5; d_call: -; clone_size: few; j_call: TRBJ1-4; cdr3_aa: CASRLDEKLFF; cdr3_nt: TGTGCCAGCCGATTGGATGAAAAACTGTTTTTT
v_call: TRBV4-3; d_call: TRBD1; clone_size: -; j_call: TRBJ1-2; cdr3_aa: CASSQNGQGGYGYTF; cdr3_nt: TGCGCCAGCAGCCAAAACGGCCAGGGGGGTTATGGCTACACCTTC
v_call: TRBV20-1; d_call: -; clone_size: few; j_call: TRBJ1-2; cdr3_aa: CSAPTGLGYGYTF; cdr3_nt: TGCAGTGCTCCTACAGGGTTGGGGTATGGCTACACCTTC
v_call: TRBV9; d_call: TRBD2; clone_size: -; j_call: TRBJ2-1; cdr3_aa: CASSLRVVAGGVYNEQFF; cdr3_nt: TGTGCCAGCAGCCTTCGGGTGGTAGCGGGGGGCGTGTACAATGAGCAGTTCTTC
v_call: TRBV7-9; d_call: -; clone_size: -; j_call: TRBJ1-2; cdr3_aa: CASRPRAGISNYGYTF; cdr3_nt: TGTGCCAGCAGACCTAGGGCAGGGATTAGTAACTATGGCTACACCTTC
v_call: TRBV29-1; d_call: -; clone_size: -; j_call: TRBJ2-6; cdr3_aa: CSARDASSGANVLTF; cdr3_nt: TGCAGCGCTAGGGACGCAAGCTCTGGGGCCAACGTCCTGACTTTC
v_call: TRBV4-1; d_call: TRBD1; clone_size: -; j_call: TRBJ2-1; cdr3_aa: CASSQDLPLGQGVYNEQVF; cdr3_nt: TGCGCCAGCAGCCAAGATTTGCCCTTAGGACAGGGGGTCTACAATGAGCAGGTCTTC
v_call: TRBV4-3; d_call: TRBD2; clone_size: few; j_call: TRBJ2-5; cdr3_aa: CASSPGRGGQETQYF; cdr3_nt: TGCGCCAGCAGCCCTGGGCGGGGGGGTCAAGAGACCCAGTACTTC
v_call: TRBV6-5; d_call: -; clone_size: -; j_call: TRBJ2-1; cdr3_aa: CASSQLTVFYNEQFF; cdr3_nt: TGTGCCAGCAGCCAGTTGACAGTTTTCTACAATGAGCAGTTCTTC
v_call: TRBV7-2; d_call: -; clone_size: few; j_call: TRBJ1-4; cdr3_aa: CASSLASGFDEKLFF; cdr3_nt: TGTGCCAGCAGCTTAGCTTCAGGGTTCGATGAAAAACTGTTTTTT
v_call: TRBV7-3; d_call: -; clone_size: few; j_call: TRBJ2-3; cdr3_aa: CASSIDRSGDTQYF; cdr3_nt: TGTGCCAGCAGCATTGACAGGTCGGGAGATACGCAGTATTTT
v_call: TRBV20-1; d_call: TRBD2; clone_size: -; j_call: TRBJ2-1; cdr3_aa: CSASSVGGSSYNEQFF; cdr3_nt: TGCAGTGCCAGCAGTGTGGGGGGGAGCTCCTACAATGAGCAGTTCTTC
v_call: TRBV4-3; d_call: TRBD1; clone_size: few; j_call: TRBJ2-1; cdr3_aa: CASSQEGTGVSYNEQFF; cdr3_nt: TGCGCCAGCAGCCAAGAGGGGACAGGGGTTTCCTACAATGAGCAGTTCTTC
v_call: TRBV9; d_call: -; clone_size: few; j_call: TRBJ2-1; cdr3_aa: CASSVTGTNNEQFF; cdr3_nt: TGTGCCAGCAGCGTAACGGGAACAAACAATGAGCAGTTCTTC
v_call: TRBV7-7; d_call: TRBD1; clone_size: few; j_call: TRBJ2-5; cdr3_aa: CASSFGTGLQETQYF; cdr3_nt: TGTGCCAGCAGCTTTGGGACAGGGTTGCAAGAGACCCAGTACTTC
v_call: TRBV7-2; d_call: -; clone_size: few; j_call: TRBJ2-3; cdr3_aa: CASSRRTGADTQYF; cdr3_nt: TGTGCCAGTAGCCGAAGGACGGGGGCCGATACGCAGTATTTT
v_call: TRBV6-5; d_call: -; clone_size: few; j_call: TRBJ2-1; cdr3_aa: CASSSSGTHNNEQFF; cdr3_nt: TGTGCCAGCAGCTCCTCCGGGACCCACAACAATGAGCAGTTCTTC
v_call: TRBV7-6; d_call: TRBD2; clone_size: -; j_call: TRBJ2-7; cdr3_aa: CASSPTTSGGVYEQYF; cdr3_nt: TGTGCCAGCAGCCCTACTACCAGCGGGGGAGTCTACGAGCAGTACTTC
v_call: TRBV25-1; d_call: -; clone_size: -; j_call: TRBJ2-3; cdr3_aa: CASSPHGTDTQYF; cdr3_nt: TGTGCCAGCAGTCCGCATGGCACAGATACGCAGTATTTT
v_call: TRBV29-1; d_call: -; clone_size: -; j_call: TRBJ1-2; cdr3_aa: CSVEKGGGYGYTF; cdr3_nt: TGCAGCGTTGAAAAAGGAGGGGGCTATGGCTACACCTTC
v_call: TRBV5-1; d_call: -; clone_size: -; j_call: TRBJ1-1; cdr3_aa: CASSLGPRGTEAFF; cdr3_nt: TGCGCCAGCAGCTTGGGTCCTAGAGGGACTGAAGCTTTCTTT
v_call: TRBV24-1; d_call: TRBD2; clone_size: many; j_call: TRBJ2-7; cdr3_aa: CATSEGGDHEQYF; cdr3_nt: TGTGCCACCAGTGAGGGAGGGGACCACGAGCAGTACTTC
v_call: TRBV4-3; d_call: -; clone_size: many; j_call: TRBJ2-4; cdr3_aa: CASSLEGRNIQYF; cdr3_nt: TGCGCCAGCAGCTTGGAGGGGAGGAACATTCAGTACTTC
v_call: TRBV6-2/TRBV6-3; d_call: -; clone_size: -; j_call: TRBJ1-4; cdr3_aa: CASSYSGQTNEKLFF; cdr3_nt: TGTGCCAGCAGTTACTCCGGACAGACTAATGAAAAACTGTTTTTT
v_call: TRBV2; d_call: -; clone_size: -; j_call: TRBJ1-5; cdr3_aa: CASSEAQDESNQPQHF; cdr3_nt: TGTGCCAGCAGTGAAGCGCAGGATGAGAGCAATCAGCCCCAGCATTTT
v_call: TRBV20-1; d_call: -; clone_size: -; j_call: TRBJ1-1; cdr3_aa: CSARSRGGSTEAFF; cdr3_nt: TGCAGTGCTAGGAGCCGGGGGGGGTCAACTGAAGCTTTCTTT
v_call: TRBV7-2; d_call: -; clone_size: once; j_call: TRBJ2-6; cdr3_aa: CASSLAYSGADVLTF; cdr3_nt: TGTGCCAGCAGCTTAGCGTACTCTGGGGCCGACGTCCTGACTTTC
v_call: TRBV7-2; d_call: -; clone_size: -; j_call: TRBJ2-2; cdr3_aa: CASSLNGGKNTGELFF; cdr3_nt: TGTGCCAGCAGCTTAAACGGGGGCAAGAACACCGGGGAGCTGTTTTTT
v_call: TRBV4-2; d_call: -; clone_size: few; j_call: TRBJ2-1; cdr3_aa: CASSQWLPTGSSYNEQFF; cdr3_nt: TGTGCCAGCAGCCAGTGGCTACCCACAGGGTCCTCCTACAATGAGCAGTTCTTC
v_call: TRBV10-3; d_call: TRBD2; clone_size: -; j_call: TRBJ2-1; cdr3_aa: CAISGLADYNEQFF; cdr3_nt: TGTGCCATCAGTGGACTAGCGGATTACAATGAGCAGTTCTTC
v_call: TRBV4-1; d_call: TRBD2; clone_size: few; j_call: TRBJ2-4; cdr3_aa: CASSPIAGGPSKYF; cdr3_nt: TGCGCCAGCAGCCCTATAGCGGGGGGGCCATCAAAGTACTTC
v_call: TRBV24-1; d_call: TRBD2; clone_size: -; j_call: TRBJ2-1; cdr3_aa: CATSDFLASGGNEQFF; cdr3_nt: TGTGCCACCAGTGATTTTCTGGCTAGCGGGGGAAATGAGCAGTTCTTC
v_call: TRBV7-9; d_call: TRBD2; clone_size: -; j_call: TRBJ2-7; cdr3_aa: CASSLYSSGAYEQYF; cdr3_nt: TGTGCCAGCAGCTTATACTCTAGCGGGGCATACGAGCAGTACTTC
v_call: TRBV29-1; d_call: -; clone_size: -; j_call: TRBJ2-1; cdr3_aa: CSVEVPRDNEQFF; cdr3_nt: TGCAGCGTTGAAGTACCCAGGGACAATGAGCAGTTCTTC
v_call: TRBV6-2/TRBV6-3; d_call: TRBD2; clone_size: -; j_call: TRBJ2-7; cdr3_aa: CASSYGLAQYEQYF; cdr3_nt: TGTGCCAGCAGTTACGGACTAGCCCAATACGAGCAGTACTTC
v_call: TRBV20-1; d_call: -; clone_size: few; j_call: TRBJ2-7; cdr3_aa: CSARRWTEPLSEQYF; cdr3_nt: TGCAGTGCTAGAAGGTGGACAGAGCCCCTCTCCGAGCAGTACTTC
v_call: TRBV7-2; d_call: -; clone_size: -; j_call: TRBJ2-5; cdr3_aa: CASSLAVWVMEETQYF; cdr3_nt: TGTGCCAGCAGCTTAGCGGTGTGGGTCATGGAGGAGACCCAGTACTTC
v_call: TRBV11-1; d_call: TRBD1; clone_size: -; j_call: TRBJ2-5; cdr3_aa: CASSSRTGIDETQYF; cdr3_nt: TGTGCCAGCAGCTCTCGGACAGGGATAGATGAGACCCAGTACTTC
v_call: TRBV5-1; d_call: TRBD1; clone_size: -; j_call: TRBJ1-1; cdr3_aa: CASSLVRLGQDSTEAFF; cdr3_nt: TGCGCCAGCAGCTTGGTCCGACTAGGACAGGACAGCACTGAAGCTTTCTTT
v_call: TRBV20-1; d_call: -; clone_size: -; j_call: TRBJ1-5; cdr3_aa: CSAILGTSEPQHF; cdr3_nt: TGCAGTGCTATCCTAGGGACGTCTGAGCCCCAGCATTTT
v_call: TRBV28; d_call: -; clone_size: few; j_call: TRBJ2-1; cdr3_aa: CASASEGPESYNEQFF; cdr3_nt: TGTGCCAGTGCGAGTGAGGGGCCCGAGTCCTACAATGAGCAGTTCTTC
v_call: TRBV6-6; d_call: TRBD1; clone_size: -; j_call: TRBJ2-7; cdr3_aa: CASSKGQSTYEQYF; cdr3_nt: TGTGCCAGCAGCAAGGGACAGTCCACCTACGAGCAGTACTTC
v_call: TRBV20-1; d_call: TRBD1; clone_size: -; j_call: TRBJ1-2; cdr3_aa: CSARDRDSDLYGYTF; cdr3_nt: TGCAGTGCTAGAGATCGGGACAGCGATCTCTATGGCTACACCTTC
v_call: TRBV20-1; d_call: TRBD1; clone_size: -; j_call: TRBJ2-2; cdr3_aa: CSARDPGQGIGELFF; cdr3_nt: TGCAGTGCTAGAGATCCGGGACAGGGGATCGGGGAGCTGTTTTTT